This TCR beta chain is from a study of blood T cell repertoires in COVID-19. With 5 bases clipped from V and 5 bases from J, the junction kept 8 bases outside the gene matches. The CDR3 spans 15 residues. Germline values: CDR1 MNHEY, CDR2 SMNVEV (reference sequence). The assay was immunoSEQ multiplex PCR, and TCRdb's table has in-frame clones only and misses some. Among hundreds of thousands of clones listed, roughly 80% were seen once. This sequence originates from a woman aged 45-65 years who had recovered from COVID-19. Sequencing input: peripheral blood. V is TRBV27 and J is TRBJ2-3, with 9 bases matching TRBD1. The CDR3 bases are TGTGCCAGCAGTCGTCCCGGGACAGGGTTAGATACGCAGTATTTT. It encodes CASSRPGTGLDTQYF.